These 15 T cell receptor beta chains share one sample of origin, sequenced in a study of cytomegalovirus exposure and HLA in healthy donors. 13 Jbeta primers and 60 Vbeta primers were used for the PCR. Repertoires were generated with immunoSEQ multiplex PCR, while TCRdb's copy carries only in-frame clones and drops some. Of 180,000 or so clones in the sample, 76% were seen once. The sequencing input was PBMCs. These receptors were collected from a woman aged 25-40 years in good health and CMV-seropositive.

The rearrangement uses TRBV2 and TRBJ1-6; 10 nucleotides match TRBD1. In germline, CDR1 is SNHLY, CDR2 FYNNEI. The CDR3 is 13 amino acids. Unmatched junction bases numbered 1, after V lost 11 bases and J lost 3 bases. CDR3 nucleotide sequence: TGTGCCGGACAGGGGGACTATAATTCACCCCTCCACTTT. Translated: CAGQGDYNSPLHF.

The genes are TRBV11-2 and TRBJ2-1; possibly TRBD1 for D (6 bases). Germline loops: CDR1 SGHAT, CDR2 FQNNGV. Deletions cut 1 base from V and 1 base from J, with 8 bases between. The CDR3 is 15 amino acids. The CDR3 is CASSLGTASYNEQFF. The CDR3 DNA follows: TGTGCCAGCAGCTTAGGGACAGCTTCCTACAATGAGCAGTTCTTC.

This clone was seen a few times. This chain connects TRBV4-2 to TRBJ1-2; D perhaps matches TRBD1 (5 bases). The germline V and J ends were trimmed by 2 bases and 4 bases, with 17 bases remaining between them. The CDR3 runs to 16 residues. Germline V gene sequence: CDR1 LGHNA, CDR2 YNFKEQ. The CDR3 loop is CASSQLFSTDAYGYTF. The CDR3 DNA reads as TGTGCCAGCAGCCAACTATTCTCGACAGACGCCTATGGCTACACCTTC.

This clone was seen once. The V call is TRBV11-2, the J call TRBJ1-2; D uncertain. CDR3 length: 13 amino acids. CDR1 and CDR2 (germline): SGHAT, FQNNGV. Trimming cost V 3 bases and J 3 bases, with 8 bases left between them. CDR3 residues: CASSFEYDYGYTF. CDR3 sequence (DNA): TGTGCCAGCAGCTTTGAGTACGACTATGGCTACACCTTC.

A few counts support this clone. V gene TRBV4-2 combines with J gene TRBJ1-2, with D unclear. The CDR3 runs 16 residues. The V end lost 1 base, the J end lost 0 bases, and 12 bases lay between the germline ends. Germline assignment: CDR1 LGHNA and CDR2 YNFKEQ. CDR3 DNA sequence: TGTGCCAGCAGCCAAGTGATCCGAAGCACTAACTATGGCTACACCTTC. Translation gives CASSQVIRSTNYGYTF.

The chain carries TRBV6-1 and TRBJ1-5; no reliable D call. Trimming cost V 3 bases and J 6 bases, with 12 bases left between them. CDR1 MNHNS and CDR2 SASEGT come from the germline V gene. CDR3 length: 14 residues. The CDR3 nucleotides are TGTGCCAGCAGTGACCAGTGGAGGATTCAGCCCCAGCATTTT. Protein: CASSDQWRIQPQHF.

This chain joins TRBV6-6 and TRBJ2-7; 8 nucleotides agree with TRBD2. With 8 bases clipped from V and 5 bases from J, the junction kept 11 bases outside the gene matches. The CDR3 loop spans 14 amino acids. Germline V gene data show CDR1 as MNHNY and CDR2 as SVGAGI (reference sequence). CDR3 sequence reads: CASATTGGRDEQYF. The CDR3 DNA follows: TGTGCCAGCGCCACGACGGGGGGGCGGGACGAGCAGTACTTC.

The chain employs TRBV6-5 and TRBJ1-6; TRBD1 matches at 9 bases. In germline, CDR1 is MNHEY, CDR2 SVGAGI. The CDR3 loop spans 16 amino acids. J was trimmed by 10 bases and V by 0 bases; bases with no gene match: 7. The CDR3 sequence is CASSYSSNRGQSPLHF. CDR3 sequence (DNA): TGTGCCAGCAGTTACTCGTCGAACAGGGGGCAATCACCCCTCCACTTT.

There are a few counts of this clone. V gene TRBV28 combines with J gene TRBJ1-3, with 7 positions matching TRBD2. Near its end, the DNA agrees better with TRBJ2-2, so the J call may be wrong. Germline V gene sequence: CDR1 MDHEN, CDR2 SYDVKM. The CDR3 extends over 14 amino acids. CDR3 coding DNA: TGTGCCAGCAGTCTGGGGGGGACCACCGGGGAGCTGTTTTTT. This gives the protein CASSLGGTTGELFF.

This clone was observed a few times. This sequence joins TRBV5-1 and TRBJ2-2; a possible D gene is TRBD1 (5 bases). Germline loops: CDR1 SGHRS, CDR2 YFSETQ. This CDR3 comprises 15 residues. Trimming stripped 2 bases from V and 3 bases from J, with 11 bases between. The CDR3 DNA reads as TGCGCCAGCAGCTTCAGGGTATGGGACACCGGGGAGCTGTTTTTT. This sequence encodes CASSFRVWDTGELFF.

This clone was picked up a small number of times. This chain connects TRBV10-2 to TRBJ1-6; perhaps TRBD1 as D (6 bases). There are 14 residues in the CDR3. V was clipped by 3 bases and J by 12 bases, with 15 bases between them. CDR1 WSHSY and CDR2 SAAADI come from the germline V gene. Here the CDR3 reads CASSDPGEGGPLHF. CDR3 DNA sequence: TGCGCCAGCAGTGACCCTGGGGAGGGGGGACCCCTCCACTTT.

This clone was counted between two and nine times. The chain uses TRBV4-1 and TRBJ2-5, with D possibly TRBD1 on 5 matching bases. From germline, CDR1 is MGHRA and CDR2 YSYEKL. V gave up 0 bases and J gave up 4 bases, with 12 bases separating them. This CDR3 contains 15 residues. CDR3 sequence: CASSQDPKGVETQYF. The CDR3 coding sequence is TGCGCCAGCAGCCAAGATCCGAAAGGGGTAGAGACCCAGTACTTC.

V and J are TRBV6-6 and TRBJ1-3, with 7 bases aligning to TRBD1. The CDR3 totals 16 residues. The germline gives CDR1 MNHNY, CDR2 SVGAGI (reference sequence). V shed 8 bases, J shed 2 bases, and the junction held 12 bases outside the gene matches. The CDR3 region has the DNA TGTGCCAGCGGGGCAACAAACAGGGGACCTGGAAACACCATATATTTT. Protein product: CASGATNRGPGNTIYF.

The chain couples TRBV9 to TRBJ2-2; perhaps TRBD1 as D (6 bases). Deletions cut 0 bases from V and 4 bases from J, with 7 bases between. Looked up from germline, CDR1 is SGDLS and CDR2 is YYNGEE. The CDR3 runs to 14 residues. The CDR3 sequence is CASSVEGGTGELFF. CDR3 coding DNA: TGTGCCAGCAGCGTAGAAGGGGGCACCGGGGAGCTGTTTTTT.

The V and J genes are TRBV5-1 and TRBJ2-7, with a weak D call TRBD1 (6 bases). Germline lookup yields CDR1 SGHRS and CDR2 YFSETQ. CDR3 length: 15 residues. Trimming cost V 3 bases and J 0 bases, with 13 bases left between them. CDR3 residues: CASSSTGNFSYEQYF. The CDR3 region has the DNA TGCGCCAGCAGCTCCACAGGGAACTTCTCCTACGAGCAGTACTTC.